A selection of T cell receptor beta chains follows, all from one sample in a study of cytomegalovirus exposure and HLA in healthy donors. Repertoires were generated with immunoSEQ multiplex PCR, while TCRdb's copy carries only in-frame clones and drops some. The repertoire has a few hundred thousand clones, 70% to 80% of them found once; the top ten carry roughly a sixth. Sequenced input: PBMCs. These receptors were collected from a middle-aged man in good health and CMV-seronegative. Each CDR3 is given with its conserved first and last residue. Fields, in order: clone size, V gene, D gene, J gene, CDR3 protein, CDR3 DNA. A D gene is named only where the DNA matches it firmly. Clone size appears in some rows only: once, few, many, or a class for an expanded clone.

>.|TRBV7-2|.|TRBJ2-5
CASSSTKETQYF
TGTGCCAGCAGCTCGACAAAAGAGACCCAGTACTTC
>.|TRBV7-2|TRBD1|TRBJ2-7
CASRQQGAGYEQYF
TGTGCCAGCAGGCAACAGGGGGCGGGTTACGAGCAGTACTTC
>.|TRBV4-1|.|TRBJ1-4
CASSQGGEGLGEKLFF
TGCGCCAGCAGCCAAGGCGGGGAGGGGCTTGGGGAAAAACTGTTTTTT
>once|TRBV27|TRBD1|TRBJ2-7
CANLRDRGLEQYF
TGTGCCAATCTTAGGGACAGGGGGCTCGAGCAGTACTTC
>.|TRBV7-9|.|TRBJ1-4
CASSLVTGGEKLFF
TGTGCCAGCAGCTTAGTCACGGGTGGTGAAAAACTGTTTTTT
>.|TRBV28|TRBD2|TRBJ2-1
CASSRPGGLGNNEQLF
TGTGCCAGCAGCCGCCCGGGAGGGCTGGGGAACAATGAGCAGCTCTTC
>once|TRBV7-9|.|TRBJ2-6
CASSLGGSGANVLTF
TGTGCCAGCAGCCTAGGCGGCTCTGGGGCCAACGTCCTGACTTTC
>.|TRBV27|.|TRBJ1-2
CASSLMPGPYGYTF
TGTGCCAGCAGTTTAATGCCAGGGCCCTATGGCTACACCTTC
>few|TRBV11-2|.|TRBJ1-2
CASSPEAGLNYGYTF
TGTGCCAGCAGCCCCGAGGCAGGGTTGAACTATGGCTACACCTTC
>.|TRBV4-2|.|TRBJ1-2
CASSQDSTGSAF
TGTGCCAGCAGCCAAGATTCGACGGGGAGCGCCTTC
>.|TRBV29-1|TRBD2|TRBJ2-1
CSVDRPSGRANEQFF
TGCAGCGTTGACCGACCTAGCGGGAGGGCGAATGAGCAGTTCTTC
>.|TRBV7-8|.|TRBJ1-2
CASSLALGFVGYTF
TGTGCCAGCAGCTTAGCGCTCGGTTTCGTTGGCTACACCTTC
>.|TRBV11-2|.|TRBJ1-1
CASRAGVTEAFF
TGTGCCAGCAGGGCAGGGGTAACTGAAGCTTTCTTT
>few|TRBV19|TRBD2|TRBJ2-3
CASAHVPRGADTQYF
TGTGCCAGCGCCCATGTCCCCCGGGGGGCAGATACGCAGTATTTT
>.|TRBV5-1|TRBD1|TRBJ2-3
CASSTGQGTSTDTQYF
TGCGCCAGCAGCACCGGACAGGGGACTAGCACAGATACGCAGTATTTT
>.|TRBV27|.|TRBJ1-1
CASRAGGWSGTEAFF
TGTGCCAGCAGGGCGGGGGGCTGGTCGGGCACTGAAGCTTTCTTT